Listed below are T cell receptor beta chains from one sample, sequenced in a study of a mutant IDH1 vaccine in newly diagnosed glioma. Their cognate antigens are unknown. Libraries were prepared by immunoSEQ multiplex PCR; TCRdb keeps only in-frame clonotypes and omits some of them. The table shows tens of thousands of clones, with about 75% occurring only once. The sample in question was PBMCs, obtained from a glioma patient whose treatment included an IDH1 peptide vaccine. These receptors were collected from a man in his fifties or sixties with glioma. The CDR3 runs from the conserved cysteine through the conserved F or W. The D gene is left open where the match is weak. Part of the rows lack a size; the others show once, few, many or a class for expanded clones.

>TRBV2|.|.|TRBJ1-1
TGTGCCAGCAGTGAAGGGGGGAACACTGAAGCTTTCTTT
CASSEGGNTEAFF
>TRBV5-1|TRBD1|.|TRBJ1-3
TGCGCCAGCAGCCCGACAGGGCTACTCTCTGGAAACACCATATATTTT
CASSPTGLLSGNTIYF
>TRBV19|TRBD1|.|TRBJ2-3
TGTGCCGTTCGACAGGGGACAGATACGCAGTATTTT
CAVRQGTDTQYF
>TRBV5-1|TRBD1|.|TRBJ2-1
TGCGCCAGCAGCCCGGGACAGGGGAATGAGCAGTTCTTC
CASSPGQGNEQFF
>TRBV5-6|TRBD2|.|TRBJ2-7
TGTGCCAGCACCATACGGGGGGGCCACGAGCAGTACTTC
CASTIRGGHEQYF
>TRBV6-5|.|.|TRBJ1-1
TGTGCCAGCAGTGAGACAGTGAACACTGAAGCTTTCTTT
CASSETVNTEAFF
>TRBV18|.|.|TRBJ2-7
TGTGCCAGCTCGCCGACTGCAGTACCCTACGAGCAGTACTTC
CASSPTAVPYEQYF
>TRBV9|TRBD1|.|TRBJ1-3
TGTGCCAGCAGCCCCTCAGACAGGGAAATAGGAAACACCATATATTTT
CASSPSDREIGNTIYF
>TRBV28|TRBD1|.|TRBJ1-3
TGTGCCAGCACCATGGACAGGGGAGGAGGAAACACCATATATTTT
CASTMDRGGGNTIYF
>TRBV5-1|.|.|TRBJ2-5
TGCGCCAGCAGCTTGGGGGGGCTTGAGACCCAGTACTTC
CASSLGGLETQYF
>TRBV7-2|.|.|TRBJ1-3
TGTGCCAGCAGCTTGGATAACTCTGGAAACACCATATATTTT
CASSLDNSGNTIYF
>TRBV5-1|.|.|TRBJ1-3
TGCGCCAGCAGCTTGGAAGGACAACTAAGAACCATATATTTT
CASSLEGQLRTIYF
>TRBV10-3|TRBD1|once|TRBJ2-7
TGTGCCATCAGTGAGTACGTGACAGGGGAGAAAGAGGAGCAGTACTTC
CAISEYVTGEKEEQYF
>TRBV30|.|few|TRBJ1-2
TGTGCCTGGAGTAGGTCCAGGGAGGGCTATGGCTACACCTTC
CAWSRSREGYGYTF
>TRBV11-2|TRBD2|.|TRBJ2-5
TGTGCCAGCAGCTTAGATGGGGGGGGGACCCAGTACTTC
CASSLDGGGTQYF
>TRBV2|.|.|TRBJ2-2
TGTGCCAGCAACCTTGAGAGGGCCGGGGAGCTGTTTTTT
CASNLERAGELFF
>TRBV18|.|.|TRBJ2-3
TGTGCCAGCTCGTCCTCCGCGGCAGATACGCAGTATTTT
CASSSSAADTQYF
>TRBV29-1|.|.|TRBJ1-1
TGCAGCGGTAACATGAACACTGAAGCTTTCTTT
CSGNMNTEAFF
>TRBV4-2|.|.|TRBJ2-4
TGTGCCAGCAGCCAAGAGGAGACCAAACAAGGGTCTCTTGAGGGCATTCAGTACTTC
CASSQEETKQGSLEGIQYF
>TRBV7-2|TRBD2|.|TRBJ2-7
TGTGCCAGCAGCTTAGTGCTAGCGGGGGGAAGCGAGCAGTACTTC
CASSLVLAGGSEQYF
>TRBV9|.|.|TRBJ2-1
TGTGCCAGCAGCGGCCGTCCCGGGACACTTACCAATGAGCAGTTCTTC
CASSGRPGTLTNEQFF
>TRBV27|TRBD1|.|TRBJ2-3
TGTGCCAGCAGTCTGAGGACAGGGAGTTCAGATACGCAGTATTTT
CASSLRTGSSDTQYF
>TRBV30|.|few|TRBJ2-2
TGTGCCTGGAGTCTCTCTGGACCCGGGGAGCTGTTTTTT
CAWSLSGPGELFF
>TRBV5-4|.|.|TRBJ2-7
TGTGCCAGCAGCTCCCAGGGAGGCGAGCAGTACTTC
CASSSQGGEQYF
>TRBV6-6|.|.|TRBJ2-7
TGTGCCAGCAGTAGTGGCAGGGCCTCGGGGGAGCAGTACTTC
CASSSGRASGEQYF
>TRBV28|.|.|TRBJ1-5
TGTGCCAGCAGACTACCGGCCGGCGGTCAGCCCCAGCATTTT
CASRLPAGGQPQHF
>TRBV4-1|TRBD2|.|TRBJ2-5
TGCGCCAGCAGCCAAGCATTGGCGGGGGGAGGGGAGACCCAGTACTTC
CASSQALAGGGETQYF
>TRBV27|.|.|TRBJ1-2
TGTGCCAGCAGTCCGCCCGGTACGGCAGGCGGCACTTATGGCTACACCTTC
CASSPPGTAGGTYGYTF
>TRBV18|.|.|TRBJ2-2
TGTGCCAGCTCACCATCGACGGAGACCGGGGAGCTGTTTTTT
CASSPSTETGELFF
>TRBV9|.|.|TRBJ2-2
TGTGCCAGCAGCGCCCTGGGGCTAGCCGGGGAGCTGTTTTTT
CASSALGLAGELFF
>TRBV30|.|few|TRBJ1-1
TGTGCCTTCGGCCCGCTGAACACTGAAGCTTTCTTT
CAFGPLNTEAFF
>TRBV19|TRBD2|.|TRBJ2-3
TGTGCCAGTAGTGGGGGGACTAGCGGGGGGCATCCTAGCACAGATACGCAGTATTTT
CASSGGTSGGHPSTDTQYF
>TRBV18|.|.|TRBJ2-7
TGTGCCAGCTCACCAGACAGGACCTCCCTCTACGAGCAGTACTTC
CASSPDRTSLYEQYF
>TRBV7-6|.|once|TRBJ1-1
TGTGCCAGCAGCTTTCAGGAGAACACTGAAGCTTTCTTT
CASSFQENTEAFF
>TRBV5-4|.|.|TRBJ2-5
TGTGCCAGCAGCTTGGATGGGGGCGAAGGGACCCAGTACTTC
CASSLDGGEGTQYF
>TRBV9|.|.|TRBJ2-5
TGTGCCAGCAGCGTAGGAGGTCAGCTCCAAGAGACCCAGTACTTC
CASSVGGQLQETQYF
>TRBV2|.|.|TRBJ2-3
TGTGCCAGCAGTGAACAGCGGGTAAACACAGATACGCAGTATTTT
CASSEQRVNTDTQYF
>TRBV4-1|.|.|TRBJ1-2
TGCGCCAGCAGCCAAGCCGGGGTTAGTGTCCTCTATGGCTACACCTTC
CASSQAGVSVLYGYTF
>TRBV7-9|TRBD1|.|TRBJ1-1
TGTGCCAGCAACCCCTTTACAGGGGCCCCTGAAGCTTTCTTT
CASNPFTGAPEAFF
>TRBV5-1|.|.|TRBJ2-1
TGCGCCAGCAGCGGAGAAGGGGGCAATGAGCAGTTCTTC
CASSGEGGNEQFF
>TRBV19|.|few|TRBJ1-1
TGTGCCAGTAGTATTTCAGCTGAAGCTTTCTTT
CASSISAEAFF
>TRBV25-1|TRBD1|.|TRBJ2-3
TGTGCCAGCAGTGGATCCCGGGACAGGGGCACAGATACGCAGTATTTT
CASSGSRDRGTDTQYF
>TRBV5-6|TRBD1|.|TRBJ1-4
TGTGCCAGCAGCGGCGACGGGACAGGGGGTGAAAAACTGTTTTTT
CASSGDGTGGEKLFF
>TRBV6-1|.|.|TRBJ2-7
TGTGCCAGCAGTGATAACTCCTTAAGTTACGAGCAGTACTTC
CASSDNSLSYEQYF